What follows are 17 T cell receptor beta chains derived from one specimen sequenced in a study of blood T cell repertoires in COVID-19. Repertoires were generated with immunoSEQ multiplex PCR, while TCRdb's copy carries only in-frame clones and drops some. Seen here are roughly 250,000 clones, around 89% observed once, and the top ten hold 1% to 1.5%. Sequencing input: PBMCs or T cells enriched from blood (not recorded which). These receptors were obtained from a woman aged 40 to 49 with acute COVID-19.

The CDR3 protein is CATSRGTPILAGGWNEQFF. In DNA, the CDR3 is TGTGCCACCAGCAGAGGAACCCCGATCCTAGCGGGAGGCTGGAATGAGCAGTTCTTC. The chain is built from TRBV15 and TRBJ2-1; 11 nucleotides match TRBD2. The CDR3 runs to 19 residues. V was pared by 1 base and J by 7 bases, with 15 bases of the junction left unmatched. In germline, CDR1 is LNHNV, CDR2 YYDKDF (reference sequence).

In nucleotides, the CDR3 is TGTGCCAGCTCTCCGGAGGGACTTAAGCCCCAGCATTTT. Its protein is CASSPEGLKPQHF. This chain uses TRBV12-3 or TRBV12-4 with TRBJ1-5, with D maybe TRBD1 (5 bases). The length of the CDR3 is 13 residues. V lost 8 bases, J lost 8 bases, and 16 bases lay in between.

This chain uses TRBV19 with TRBJ1-2; tentatively, D is TRBD1 (6 bases). This CDR3 region has 17 residues. Trimming took 1 base from V and 0 from J, leaving 15 bases between them. Germline lookup yields CDR1 LNHDA and CDR2 SQIVND (reference sequence). CDR3 in DNA: TGTGCCAGTAGTATAGTCGCCTTCGGGACACCTAACTATGGCTACACCTTC. Translating it yields CASSIVAFGTPNYGYTF.

Only a few counts were recorded for this clone. The V call is TRBV7-2, the J call TRBJ2-3, with D possibly matching TRBD2 (6 bases). V was cut by 3 bases and J by 4 bases, with 14 bases left in between. Germline CDR1 and CDR2: SGHTA and FQGNSA. This CDR3 is 15 amino acids long. In DNA, the CDR3 is TGTGCCAGCAGCTTTACGGGAGTTGGTGCAGATACGCAGTATTTT. Its translation is CASSFTGVGADTQYF. The full variable domain, in which reference TRBV7-2 and TRBJ2-3 provide the parts outside the CDR3, is GAGVSQSPSNKVTEKGKDVELRCDPISGHTALYWYRQSLGQGLEFLIYFQGNSAPDKSGLPSDRFSAERTGGSVSTLTIQRTQQEDSAVYLCASSFTGVGADTQYFGPGTRLTVL.

The chain joins TRBV28 to TRBJ2-1; tentative D call: TRBD2 (5 bases). Trimming removed 6 bases at V and 8 bases at J, with 20 bases between. This CDR3 has 15 residues. Germline-derived CDR1 and CDR2 are MDHEN and SYDVKM. The CDR3 nucleotides read TGTGCCAGCAGGAACGCGGGTGACGCCAAGGATGAGCAGTTCTTC. It yields the protein CASRNAGDAKDEQFF.

This clone was found once. The gene calls are TRBV15 and TRBJ1-5; 9 nucleotides match TRBD1. The trim removed 1 base at V and 3 bases at J, leaving 1 base unmatched. This CDR3 contains 15 residues. Per germline, CDR1 LNHNV and CDR2 YYDKDF (reference sequence). The DNA of the CDR3 is TGTGCCACCAGCAGAGGGACAGGGGACAATCAGCCCCAGCATTTT. This translates into CATSRGTGDNQPQHF.

V is TRBV7-2 and J is TRBJ1-5, with D maybe TRBD1 (6 bases). There are 16 residues in the CDR3. CDR1 is SGHTA, CDR2 FQGNSA, per germline. The V end lost 5 bases, the J end lost 2 bases, and 16 bases lay between the germline ends. As DNA, the CDR3 is TGTGCCAGCAGCCAAAAGGGGGGGCACGGCAATCAGCCCCAGCATTTT. It is translated as CASSQKGGHGNQPQHF.

The chain employs TRBV24-1 and TRBJ2-1, with 13 bases aligning to TRBD2. Germline values: CDR1 KGHDR, CDR2 SFDVKD. The CDR3 spans 19 residues. V lost 0 bases, J lost 0 bases, and 4 bases stayed unmatched. The CDR3 bases are TGTGCCACCAGTGATTTGCATAGGACTAGCGGGAGCTCCTACAATGAGCAGTTCTTC. Translating gives CATSDLHRTSGSSYNEQFF.

This chain connects TRBV27 to TRBJ1-4, with TRBD1 identical over 8 bases. Germline V gives CDR1 MNHEY, CDR2 SMNVEV (reference sequence). The CDR3 is 14 residues long. With V trimmed by 5 bases and J by 10 bases, 9 bases remained unmatched. CDR3 region: CASSPRTGFIKLFF. For the CDR3, the DNA is TGTGCCAGCAGTCCACGGACAGGGTTTATAAAACTGTTTTTT.

The chain recombines TRBV11-2 with TRBJ2-7; D is undetermined. In germline, CDR1 is SGHAT, CDR2 FQNNGV. V was trimmed by 7 bases and J by 0 bases, leaving 16 bases between them. This CDR3 has 15 residues. DNA of the CDR3: TGTGCCAGCAACCAATACAGAATGAGCTCCTACGAGCAGTACTTC. Amino acid sequence: CASNQYRMSSYEQYF.

About this clone itself: A junction end diverges from the germline sequence, so it may reflect a read error. The V and J genes are TRBV20-1 and TRBJ2-3, with D uncertain. CDR3 length: 10 residues. Looked up from germline, CDR1 is DFQATT and CDR2 is SNEGSKA (reference sequence). CDR3 DNA: TGCAGTGCTAGAGTAATCGAGACACGGTTT. Amino acids: CSARVIETRF.

This chain connects TRBV6-5 to TRBJ1-3; 8 bases match TRBD1. Losses at the gene ends were 3 bases for V and 7 bases for J; bases not matched to a gene: 8. The germline CDR1 and CDR2 sequences are MNHEY and SVGAGI. There are 15 residues in the CDR3. Here the CDR3 reads CASSYLQGVDNTIYF. The CDR3, as DNA: TGTGCCAGCAGTTATTTACAGGGGGTCGACAACACCATATATTTT.

The chain employs TRBV13 and TRBJ2-4; tentative D call: TRBD1 (6 bases). V dropped 3 bases and J dropped 2 bases, with 8 bases sitting between them. The CDR3 is 14 residues long. CDR1 PRHDT and CDR2 FYEKMQ come from the germline V gene (reference sequence). This CDR3 is CASSFQGTKNIQYF. The CDR3 DNA is TGTGCCAGCAGCTTCCAGGGGACCAAAAACATTCAGTACTTC.

V gene TRBV27 combines with J gene TRBJ1-6, with 10 positions matching TRBD1. CDR3 length: 16 residues. CDR1 is MNHEY and CDR2 is SMNVEV in the germline V gene (reference sequence). V lost 7 bases, J lost 8 bases, and 11 bases stayed unmatched. DNA for the CDR3: TGTGCCAGCAACCGACAGGGGGCGAGGTTGGATTCACCCCTCCACTTT. Protein product: CASNRQGARLDSPLHF.

This clone has a handful of counts. The V call is TRBV4-1, the J call TRBJ1-4, with TRBD1 identical over 9 bases. CDR3 length equals 14 residues. V trimming: 6 bases; J trimming: 8 bases; junction bases outside the gene matches: 7. The germline V gene has CDR1 MGHRA and CDR2 YSYEKL. CDR3 amino acids: CASRATGGREKLFF. Written as DNA, the CDR3 is TGCGCCAGCAGAGCAACAGGGGGCCGGGAAAAACTGTTTTTT.

The genes are TRBV21-1 and TRBJ2-7; the table's D call TRBD1 went unverified against the DNA. TRBV21-1 has pseudogene status. The CDR3 contains 16 residues. Here the CDR3 reads CASSKPWGQGLSEQYV. In DNA, the CDR3 is TGTGCCAGCAGCAAGCCCTGGGGACAGGGACTCTCCGAGCAGTACGTC.

This sequence joins TRBV10-1 and TRBJ2-5; a possible D gene is TRBD2 (5 bases). CDR3 length: 16 residues. With 6 bases removed from V and 5 bases from J, the gap between germline ends came to 22 bases. Germline-derived CDR1 and CDR2 are WNHNN and SYGVQD (reference sequence). The CDR3 protein is CASRPKNGVPGETQYF. CDR3 sequence (DNA): TGCGCCAGCAGGCCGAAAAACGGGGTCCCGGGGGAGACCCAGTACTTC.